This TCR beta chain was identified during a study of vaccination and CD4 T cells after COVID-19. On the study more broadly: The convalescents, six males and four females, included two who were Hispanic. In culture, cells were exposed to overlapping spike peptides from SARS-CoV-2, HCoV-NL63, HCoV-OC43 and HCoV-229E. Study-wide points: Post-vaccination reactive clonotypes (median around 40) did not differ significantly from post-infection (approximately 23).

Trimming cost V 0 bases and J 6 bases; bases outside gene matches: 10. The CDR3 sequence is 17 residues long. The germline gives CDR1 DFQATT, CDR2 SNEGSKA (reference sequence). Worth noting for this clonotype: Antigen: not known.

An Oncomine TCR Beta short-read assay was used to sequence the DNA from cultured CD4+ T cells. TCRdb processed the PCR reads anew with MiXCR; each CDR3 protein has one entry. The sample has fewer than 15,000 distinct CDR3 sequences, more than 45% seen once. Treatment given: roughly 11-day PBMC culture with coronavirus spike peptide pools or control peptides (ViraFEST assay). This receptor was identified in a human donor who had recovered from COVID-19. The rearrangement uses TRBV20-1 and TRBJ2-3; 12 nucleotides align to TRBD2. The sample was CD4+ T cells from blood, cultured in vitro. CDR3 DNA sequence: TGCAGTGCTAGAGATCGATTGACTAGCGGGAGAACTGATACGCAGTATTTT. It encodes CSARDRLTSGRTDTQYF.